This entry is about one T cell receptor beta chain. The CDR3 consists of 12 residues. The V end was cut by 5 bases, the J end by 8 bases, with 12 bases between. Germline values: CDR1 SEHNR, CDR2 FQNEAQ (reference sequence). This record belongs to a study of T cell changes during pregnancy in multiple sclerosis. Some clones are missing from TCRdb's copy, which holds only in-frame ones; the method was immunoSEQ multiplex PCR. The sample yields approximately 100,000 clones, about 91% seen once. This sequence originates from a female donor with multiple sclerosis, enrolled in a pregnancy study. The sequenced sample was peripheral blood, obtained in the second trimester of pregnancy. This chain links TRBV7-9 with TRBJ1-1; D possibly corresponds to TRBD1 (6 bases). The CDR3 region is CASSLRTEEAFF. The CDR3 nucleotides are TGTGCCAGCAGCCTGCGGACAGAGGAAGCTTTCTTT.